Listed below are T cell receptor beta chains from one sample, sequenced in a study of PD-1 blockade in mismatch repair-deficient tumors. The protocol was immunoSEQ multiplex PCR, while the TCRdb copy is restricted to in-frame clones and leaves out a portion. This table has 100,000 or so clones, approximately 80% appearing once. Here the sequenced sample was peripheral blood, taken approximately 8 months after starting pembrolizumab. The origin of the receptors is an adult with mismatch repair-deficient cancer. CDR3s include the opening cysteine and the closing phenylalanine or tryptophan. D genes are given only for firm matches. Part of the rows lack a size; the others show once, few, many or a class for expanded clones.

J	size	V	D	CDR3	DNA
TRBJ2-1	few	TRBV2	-	CASSRTRNEQFF	TGTGCCAGCAGTAGAACGCGGAATGAGCAGTTCTTC
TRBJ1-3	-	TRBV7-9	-	CASSQKGSPDWGNTIYF	TGTGCCAGCAGCCAAAAAGGGTCCCCGGATTGGGGAAACACCATATATTTT
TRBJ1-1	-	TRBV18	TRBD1	CASSQTGPETEAFF	TGTGCCAGCTCCCAGACAGGGCCAGAGACTGAAGCTTTCTTT
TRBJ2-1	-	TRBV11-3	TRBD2	CASSLDVASGSSYNEQFF	TGTGCCAGCAGCTTAGATGTGGCTAGCGGGAGCTCCTACAATGAGCAGTTCTTC
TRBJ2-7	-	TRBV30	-	CAWNDFGGAGRQYF	TGTGCCTGGAATGATTTCGGTGGGGCGGGTAGGCAGTACTTC
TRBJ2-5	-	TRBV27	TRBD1	CASSPGTGTQETQYF	TGTGCCAGCAGTCCCGGGACAGGGACCCAAGAGACCCAGTACTTC
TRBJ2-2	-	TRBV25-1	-	CASSYLQGGNTGELFF	TGTGCCAGCAGTTATCTGCAGGGTGGGAACACCGGGGAGCTGTTTTTT
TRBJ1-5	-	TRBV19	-	CASSIPAASNQPQHF	TGTGCCAGTAGTATCCCGGCAGCTAGCAATCAGCCCCAGCATTTT
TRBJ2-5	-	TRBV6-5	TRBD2	CASSYLAGRSQETQYF	TGTGCCAGCAGTTACCTAGCGGGAAGATCACAAGAGACCCAGTACTTC
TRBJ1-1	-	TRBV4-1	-	CASSPPVSTEAFF	TGCGCCAGCAGCCCCCCTGTAAGCACTGAAGCTTTCTTT
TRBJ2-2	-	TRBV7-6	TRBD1	CASSSRRTGNTGELFF	TGTGCCAGCAGCTCGAGAAGGACAGGCAACACCGGGGAGCTGTTTTTT
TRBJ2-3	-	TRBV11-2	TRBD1	CASSSGGQLTDTQYF	TGTGCCAGCAGCTCAGGGGGACAGCTCACAGATACGCAGTATTTT
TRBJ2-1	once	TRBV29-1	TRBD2	CSAAGLAGRSSYNEQFF	TGCAGCGCCGCGGGACTAGCGGGTAGGAGCTCCTACAATGAGCAGTTCTTC
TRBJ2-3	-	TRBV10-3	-	CATAQGLGDTQYF	TGTGCCACAGCACAGGGACTTGGGGATACGCAGTATTTT
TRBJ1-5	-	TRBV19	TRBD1	CASSSSGQGAGQPQHF	TGTGCCAGTAGTAGCTCGGGACAGGGGGCAGGTCAGCCCCAGCATTTT
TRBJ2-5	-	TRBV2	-	CASSHDSSSPPRETQYF	TGTGCCAGCAGCCACGACTCTAGTTCCCCCCCGAGGGAGACCCAGTACTTC
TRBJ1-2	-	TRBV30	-	CAWKAQGVSGYTF	TGTGCCTGGAAGGCCCAGGGAGTTAGTGGCTACACCTTC
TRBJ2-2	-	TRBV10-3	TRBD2	CAISVATGLAGDGTGELFF	TGTGCCATCAGCGTCGCCACTGGACTAGCGGGAGACGGGACCGGGGAGCTGTTTTTT
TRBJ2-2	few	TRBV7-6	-	CASSLAVNTGELFF	TGTGCCAGCAGCTTGGCTGTGAACACCGGGGAGCTGTTTTTT
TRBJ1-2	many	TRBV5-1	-	CASSPTGDPHYGYTF	TGCGCCAGCAGCCCCACCGGGGACCCTCACTATGGCTACACCTTC
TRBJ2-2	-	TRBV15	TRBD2	CATSLGGTGELFF	TGTGCCACCAGCCTCGGGGGGACCGGGGAGCTGTTTTTT
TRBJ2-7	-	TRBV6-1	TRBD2	CASSDRGWTSFDEQYF	TGTGCCAGCAGTGATCGGGGCTGGACTAGCTTCGACGAGCAGTACTTC
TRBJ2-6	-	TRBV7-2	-	CASSLRGSYSGANVLTF	TGTGCCAGCAGCCTCAGGGGTTCCTACTCTGGGGCCAACGTCCTGACTTTC
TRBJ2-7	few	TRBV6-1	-	CASSGPIGTFYEQYF	TGTGCCAGCAGTGGACCGATCGGGACATTCTACGAGCAGTACTTC
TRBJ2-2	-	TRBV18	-	CASSPTTGNTGELFF	TGTGCCAGCTCACCGACTACAGGGAACACCGGGGAGCTGTTTTTT
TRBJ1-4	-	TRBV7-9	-	CASSFGDEKLFF	TGTGCCAGCAGCTTTGGGGATGAAAAACTGTTTTTT
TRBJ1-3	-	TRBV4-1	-	CASSHARNSGNTIYF	TGCGCCAGCAGCCACGCCCGGAACTCTGGAAACACCATATATTTT
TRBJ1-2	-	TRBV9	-	CASSVGFLGGGSYGYTF	TGTGCCAGCAGCGTAGGATTCCTAGGGGGGGGCAGCTATGGCTACACCTTC
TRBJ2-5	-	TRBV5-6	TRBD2	CASSFSGREEQETQYF	TGTGCCAGCAGCTTCAGCGGGAGGGAAGAACAAGAGACCCAGTACTTC
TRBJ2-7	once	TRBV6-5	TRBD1	CASSYVPGTGPYEQYF	TGTGCCAGCAGTTACGTGCCCGGGACAGGGCCCTACGAGCAGTACTTC
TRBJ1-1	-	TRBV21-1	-	CASSKGRGGRGQGEAFF	TGTGCCAGCAGCAAAGGGAGGGGTGGCAGGGGACAAGGTGAAGCTTTCTTT
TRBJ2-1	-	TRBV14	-	CASSRPGNLHFNEQFF	TGTGCCAGCAGCCGCCCGGGAAATTTACATTTCAATGAGCAGTTCTTC